Following are 14 T cell receptor beta chains from one sample sequenced in a study of graft-versus-host responses after intestinal transplantation. Their antigens are not known. Clones were sequenced by immunoSEQ multiplex PCR, and TCRdb holds only the in-frame ones, with some missing. The sample yields under 95,000 clones, about four fifths seen once. The sequenced sample was unstimulated CD4+ T cells sorted from spleen or lymph node cells, obtained before intestinal transplant. The receptors come from a human donor who received an intestinal transplant.

J is TRBJ1-2 and V is TRBV20-1, with D maybe TRBD1 (6 bases). The CDR3 has 11 amino acids. Germline V lookup: CDR1 DFQATT, CDR2 SNEGSKA (reference sequence). V was trimmed by 4 bases and J by 8 bases, leaving 11 bases between them. The CDR3 protein is CSATGQRGYTF. As DNA, the CDR3 is TGCAGTGCTACGGGACAAAGGGGCTACACCTTC.

The chain has TRBV30 and TRBJ1-4; the match to TRBD1 covers 7 bases. This CDR3 spans 12 amino acids. The germline V gene has CDR1 GTSNPN and CDR2 SVGIG (reference sequence). With V trimmed by 1 base and J by 7 bases, 0 bases remained unmatched. The CDR3 is CAWSGTGEKLFF. The DNA for the CDR3 is TGTGCCTGGAGTGGGACAGGTGAAAAACTGTTTTTT.

This chain joins TRBV2 and TRBJ1-1, with a possible D match to TRBD1 (6 bases). Trimming took off 2 bases at V and 3 bases at J, with 13 bases between the two ends. Germline-derived CDR1 and CDR2 are SNHLY and FYNNEI. The CDR3 runs 15 residues. The DNA of the CDR3 is TGTGCCAGCAGTGAAAGCAGGGGTGGATACACTGAAGCTTTCTTT. Protein sequence: CASSESRGGYTEAFF.

The V and J genes are TRBV6-1 and TRBJ2-5; TRBD1 is a possible D gene (5 bases). From germline, CDR1 is MNHNS and CDR2 SASEGT. The CDR3 is 13 residues long. V was cut by 3 bases and J by 0 bases, with 5 bases left in between. The CDR3 protein is CASSETDQETQYF. CDR3 in DNA: TGTGCCAGCAGTGAGACAGACCAAGAGACCCAGTACTTC.

This clone was observed once. V usage is TRBV5-1 and J usage is TRBJ2-5; 7 nucleotides align to TRBD2. Germline CDR1 reads SGHRS; CDR2 reads YFSETQ. This CDR3 is 14 amino acids long. V dropped 4 bases and J dropped 1; count of bases not matched to a gene: 4. In nucleotides, the CDR3 is TGCGCCAGCAGCATGGGGACTACCCAAGAGACCCAGTACTTC. Translating it yields CASSMGTTQETQYF.

The V call is TRBV18, the J call TRBJ2-5, with TRBD2 matching 9 bases. The CDR3 is made up of 17 amino acids. Looked up from germline, CDR1 is KGHSH and CDR2 is LQKENI. The V gene end was trimmed by 1 base and the J gene end by 1 base; junction bases not matched to a gene: 7. The CDR3 is CASSPLSSGNFQETQYF. The CDR3 bases are TGTGCCAGCTCACCACTTTCTAGCGGGAACTTCCAAGAGACCCAGTACTTC.

The chain has TRBV18 and TRBJ1-5; D is ambiguous. From germline, CDR1 is KGHSH and CDR2 LQKENI. V dropped 3 bases and J dropped 0 bases, with 6 bases sitting between them. The CDR3 sequence is 14 residues long. CDR3 in amino acids: CASSPGSSNQPQHF. The CDR3 DNA is TGTGCCAGCTCACCTGGCAGTAGCAATCAGCCCCAGCATTTT.

In its sample, this clone was seen once. The chain has TRBV6-5 and TRBJ2-3; tentatively, D is TRBD1 (6 bases). The CDR3 length is 13 residues. Germline V gene sequence: CDR1 MNHEY, CDR2 SVGAGI. Deletions cut 10 bases from V and 3 bases from J, with 14 bases between. CDR3 coding DNA: TGTGCCATACGACAGGATGGAACAGATACGCAGTATTTT. This encodes CAIRQDGTDTQYF.

The gene calls are TRBV19 and TRBJ1-5; 11 bases match TRBD1. V gave up 5 bases and J gave up 3 bases; unmatched junction bases: 6. This CDR3 region has 16 residues. Per germline, CDR1 LNHDA and CDR2 SQIVND (reference sequence). Written as DNA, the CDR3 is TGTGCCAGTAGTCCGAGGGACAGGGGGTCCAATCAGCCCCAGCATTTT. This encodes CASSPRDRGSNQPQHF.

J is TRBJ1-2 and V is TRBV10-3; 8 bases are shared with TRBD1. The V gene's germline CDR1 is ENHRY and CDR2 SYGVKD. The CDR3 spans 13 residues. V shed 4 bases, J shed 7 bases, and the junction held 5 bases outside the gene matches. The CDR3 is CAISGTGLSGYTF. In DNA, the CDR3 is TGTGCCATCAGTGGGACAGGGTTAAGTGGCTACACCTTC.

V and J are TRBV2 and TRBJ2-5, with a possible D match to TRBD2 (5 bases). Germline values: CDR1 SNHLY, CDR2 FYNNEI. CDR3 length: 12 amino acids. Trimming stripped 7 bases from V and 5 bases from J, with 11 bases between. The CDR3 DNA reads as TGTGCCAGCAAAATAATAGCGGAGACCCAGTACTTC. It specifies CASKIIAETQYF.

This clone appeared once. V usage is TRBV10-3 and J usage is TRBJ2-7; D is unresolved. Trimming took off 3 bases at V and 2 bases at J, with 8 bases between the two ends. Germline values: CDR1 ENHRY, CDR2 SYGVKD. The CDR3 is made up of 13 amino acids. The chain's CDR3 is CAISEIAPYEQYF. The CDR3 DNA reads TGTGCCATCAGTGAAATAGCTCCCTACGAGCAGTACTTC.

The genes are TRBV30 and TRBJ1-2; D is perhaps TRBD1 (6 bases). Germline lookup yields CDR1 GTSNPN and CDR2 SVGIG (reference sequence). The CDR3 runs to 15 residues. With 2 bases removed from V and 4 bases from J, the gap between germline ends came to 17 bases. The CDR3 loop reads CAWSPLTGLLYGYTF. In DNA form, the CDR3 reads TGTGCCTGGAGTCCATTGACAGGACTTCTCTATGGCTACACCTTC.

The V gene is TRBV5-1, the J gene TRBJ1-2, with 9 bases identical to TRBD1. V lost 4 bases and J lost 8; bases outside the gene matches: 9. Per the germline V gene, CDR1 is SGHRS and CDR2 is YFSETQ. This CDR3 region has 14 residues. In nucleotides, the CDR3 is TGCGCCAGCAGCACGGGACAGGGAGGCCGGGGCTACACCTTC. Translation: CASSTGQGGRGYTF. Based on the CDR3 plus reference TRBV5-1 and TRBJ1-2, the full variable domain is KAGVTQTPRYLIKTRGQQVTLSCSPISGHRSVSWYQQTPGQGLQFLFEYFSETQRNKGNFPGRFSGRQFSNSRSEMNVSTLELGDSALYLCASSTGQGGRGYTFGSGTRLTVV.